Following are 18 T cell receptor beta chains from one sample sequenced in a study of T cell responses to AZD1222 COVID-19 vaccine. This table comes from immunoSEQ multiplex PCR, and its TCRdb copy is limited to in-frame clones, with some not included. Of 130,000 to 150,000 clones in the sample, about 92% were seen once. The material sequenced was peripheral blood, taken after recovery from COVID-19. The receptors come from an adult who had recovered from COVID-19.

The chain links TRBV28 to TRBJ2-7, with 7 bases matching TRBD1. The CDR3 runs 14 residues. Germline-derived CDR1 and CDR2 are MDHEN and SYDVKM. V trimming: 6 bases; J trimming: 4 bases; junction bases outside the gene matches: 9. CDR3 nucleotides: TGTGCCAGCAGCTTAGGGGGCGCGCAATACGAGCAGTACTTC. Its translation: CASSLGGAQYEQYF. The entire variable domain, with the rest obtained from reference TRBV28 and TRBJ2-7, is as follows: DVKVTQSSRYLVKRTGEKVFLECVQDMDHENMFWYRQDPGLGLRLIYFSYDVKMKEKGDIPEGYSVSREKKERFSLILESASTNQTSMYLCASSLGGAQYEQYFGPGTRLTVT.

The gene calls are TRBV2 and TRBJ2-2; D is perhaps TRBD1 or TRBD2 (5 bases each). Germline V gives CDR1 SNHLY, CDR2 FYNNEI. The CDR3 runs to 12 residues. The V end was cut by 4 bases, the J end by 6 bases, with 6 bases between. The CDR3 loop reads CASSAGPGELFF. CDR3 DNA sequence: TGTGCCAGCAGTGCGGGGCCCGGGGAGCTGTTTTTT. The full variable domain, in which reference TRBV2 and TRBJ2-2 provide the parts outside the CDR3, is EPEVTQTPSHQVTQMGQEVILRCVPISNHLYFYWYRQILGQKVEFLVSFYNNEISEKSEIFDDQFSVERPDGSNFTLKIRSTKLEDSAMYFCASSAGPGELFFGEGSRLTVL.

The count of this clone is one. The DNA for the CDR3 is TGTGCCAGCAGCCAAGATTCAGGAATCCCCTACAATGAGCAGTTCTTC. This codes for CASSQDSGIPYNEQFF. This chain joins TRBV14 and TRBJ2-1; the D is unclear. Germline V gene data show CDR1 as SGHDN and CDR2 as FVKESK. The V end was cut by 0 bases, the J end by 2 bases, with 11 bases between. CDR3 length equals 16 residues.

In its sample, this clone was seen a few times. The chain is built from TRBV4-1 and TRBJ2-7; TRBD1 matches 11 bases. This CDR3 is built from 15 residues. V shed 4 bases and J 3 bases; nucleotides not matched to a gene: 5. In germline, CDR1 is MGHRA, CDR2 YSYEKL. This CDR3 reads CASSRGQGEYYEQYF. The CDR3, as DNA: TGCGCCAGCAGCCGGGGACAGGGGGAATACTACGAGCAGTACTTC.

The chain uses TRBV28 and TRBJ2-1, with 8 bases that match TRBD1. Germline-derived CDR1 and CDR2 are MDHEN and SYDVKM. The CDR3 is 14 residues long. V lost 6 bases, J lost 7 bases, and 8 bases stayed unmatched. The CDR3 is CASSFRQGRNEQFF. The CDR3 DNA sequence: TGTGCCAGCAGCTTCAGACAGGGGCGAAATGAGCAGTTCTTC.

The chain is built from TRBV14 and TRBJ1-3; tentative D call: TRBD1 (6 bases). Germline CDR1 is SGHDN and CDR2 is FVKESK. Trimming removed 4 bases from V and 2 bases from J, with 9 bases in between. The CDR3 loop spans 14 amino acids. CDR3 amino acids: CASSPRGTGNTIYF. The DNA of the CDR3 is TGTGCCAGCAGCCCCAGGGGAACTGGAAACACCATATATTTT.

The chain is built from TRBV13 and TRBJ2-7; TRBD1 agrees at 7 bases. Unmatched junction bases numbered 6, after V lost 5 bases and J lost 2 bases. CDR1 is PRHDT, CDR2 FYEKMQ, per germline (reference sequence). The CDR3 is 14 amino acids. CDR3 bases: TGTGCCAGCAGCCTCAACAGGGGACCCTACGAGCAGTACTTC. Its translation is CASSLNRGPYEQYF.

CDR3 sequence reads: CASSLGLRLAGEETQYF. CDR3 DNA sequence: TGTGCCAGCAGCTTAGGACTAAGACTAGCGGGAGAAGAGACCCAGTACTTC. The V and J genes are TRBV7-9 and TRBJ2-5, with 12 nucleotides matching TRBD2. The CDR3 totals 17 residues. CDR1 and CDR2 (germline): SEHNR, FQNEAQ (reference sequence). The junction had 6 bases not matched to a gene; V was cut back by 1 base and J by 3 bases.

The chain links TRBV28 to TRBJ1-2; the D gene is possibly TRBD1 (5 bases). Germline assignment: CDR1 MDHEN and CDR2 SYDVKM. Trimming took 2 bases from V and 5 from J, leaving 12 bases between them. The CDR3 totals 14 residues. CDR3 protein: CASSLQGGGYGYTF. In DNA, the CDR3 is TGTGCCAGCAGTTTACAGGGCGGAGGGTATGGCTACACCTTC.

The genes are TRBV7-9 and TRBJ2-1; 10 bases match TRBD2. The length of the CDR3 is 15 residues. J gave up 2 bases and V 2 bases, and 0 bases lay outside the gene matches. The V gene's germline CDR1 is SEHNR and CDR2 FQNEAQ (reference sequence). This chain's CDR3 is CASSLSGRAYNEQFF. As DNA, the CDR3 is TGTGCCAGCAGCTTAAGCGGGAGGGCCTACAATGAGCAGTTCTTC.

The sample holds many counts of this clone. The chain combines TRBV6-4 with TRBJ2-3; D uncertain. Trimming stripped 3 bases from V and 2 bases from J, with 9 bases between. Germline V gene sequence: CDR1 MRHNA, CDR2 SNTAGT. The CDR3 runs to 14 residues. The CDR3 loop is CASSDLGDTDTQYF. The CDR3 DNA reads as TGTGCCAGCAGTGATTTAGGCGACACAGATACGCAGTATTTT.

The chain recombines TRBV28 with TRBJ1-1, with 7 nucleotides matching TRBD1. V lost 5 bases and J lost 0; bases outside the gene matches: 12. The CDR3 is made up of 17 amino acids. Per the germline V gene, CDR1 is MDHEN and CDR2 is SYDVKM. In nucleotides, the CDR3 is TGTGCCAGCAGTCACCCCGGGACAGACTTCATGAACACTGAAGCTTTCTTT. It specifies CASSHPGTDFMNTEAFF.

The chain joins TRBV19 to TRBJ2-4, with 9 bases lining up with TRBD2. Germline V gene sequence: CDR1 LNHDA, CDR2 SQIVND (reference sequence). With V trimmed by 5 bases and J by 1 base, 15 bases remained unmatched. The CDR3 is made up of 19 amino acids. The CDR3 sequence: CASSPYTQREVGAKNIQYF. DNA for the CDR3: TGTGCCAGTAGTCCCTATACCCAGCGGGAGGTCGGTGCCAAAAACATTCAGTACTTC.

The chain links TRBV6-5 to TRBJ1-1; D gene uncertain. CDR1 and CDR2 from the germline V gene are MNHEY and SVGAGI. There are 13 residues in the CDR3. Trimming shortened V by 4 bases and J by 0 bases, and 6 bases separated the two germline ends. As DNA, the CDR3 is TGTGCCAGCAGTTCCATATTGAACACTGAAGCTTTCTTT. As protein: CASSSILNTEAFF.

The chain links TRBV5-1 to TRBJ2-5; D perhaps matches TRBD2 (6 bases). V lost 3 bases and J lost 2, with 14 bases in between. The germline V gene encodes CDR1 SGHRS and CDR2 YFSETQ. The CDR3 is 15 amino acids. CDR3 sequence: CASSWLAQTQETQYF. The CDR3 nucleotides are TGCGCCAGCAGCTGGCTAGCGCAGACTCAAGAGACCCAGTACTTC.

The J gene is TRBJ1-6, the V gene TRBV30; TRBD1 matches 8 bases. The length of the CDR3 is 15 residues. CDR1 and CDR2 from the germline V gene are GTSNPN and SVGIG (reference sequence). After removal of 0 bases from V and 10 bases from J, the junction contained 8 bases not matched to a gene. CDR3 bases: TGTGCCTGGAGTGTCCGGACAGGGCGGAACTCACCCCTCCACTTT. Residues: CAWSVRTGRNSPLHF.

V is TRBV27 and J is TRBJ1-1, with TRBD1 matching 8 bases. Germline V gene data show CDR1 as MNHEY and CDR2 as SMNVEV (reference sequence). Trimming cost V 2 bases and J 12 bases; bases outside gene matches: 5. The CDR3 consists of 12 residues. CDR3 DNA sequence: TGTGCCAGCAGTTTACGGACAGGGCAAACTTTCTTT. Translation gives CASSLRTGQTFF.

The rearrangement uses TRBV2 and TRBJ1-6; 8 bases align to TRBD1. Germline-derived CDR1 and CDR2 are SNHLY and FYNNEI. The V gene end was trimmed by 7 bases and the J gene end by 13 bases; junction bases not matched to a gene: 12. The CDR3 extends over 14 amino acids. CDR3 DNA sequence: TGTGCCAGCATTGGCAGGGGGCGCGTGGGTCCCCTCCACTTT. It translates to CASIGRGRVGPLHF.